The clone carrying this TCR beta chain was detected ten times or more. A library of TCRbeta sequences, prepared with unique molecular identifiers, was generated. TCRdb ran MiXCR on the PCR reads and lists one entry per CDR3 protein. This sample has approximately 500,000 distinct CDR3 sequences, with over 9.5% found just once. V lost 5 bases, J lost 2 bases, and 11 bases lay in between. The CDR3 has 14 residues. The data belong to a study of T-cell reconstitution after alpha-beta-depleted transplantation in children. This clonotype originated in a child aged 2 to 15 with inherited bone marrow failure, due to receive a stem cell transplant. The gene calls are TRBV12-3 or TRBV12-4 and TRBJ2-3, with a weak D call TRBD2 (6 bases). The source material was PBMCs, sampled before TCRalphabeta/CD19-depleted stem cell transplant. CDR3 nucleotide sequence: TGTGCCAGCAGTCGAGGCGGGACCACAGATACGCAGTATTTT. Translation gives CASSRGGTTDTQYF.